This T cell receptor beta chain was obtained from a study of shared clonotypes between healthy human individuals. About this clone itself: Antigen specificity is unknown.

The data were produced by immunoSEQ multiplex PCR, yet TCRdb's version contains in-frame clones alone and is incomplete. This sample has around 990,000 clones, with 60% to 85% found just once. General study results and limits: Non-shared clonotypes showed lower generation probabilities than clonotypes common to all four donors.

CDR1 is KGHSH and CDR2 is LQKENI in the germline V gene. The CDR3 length is 14 residues. Germline trimming cut 6 bases from V and 6 bases from J; bases unmatched to any gene: 4. This chain uses TRBV18 with TRBJ2-5, with 13 bases lining up with TRBD2. The source material was memory CD4+ T cells from PBMCs. Subset in this sample: CD45RA-negative fraction. The TCR originated in a man aged 18 to 29 in good health. Some clones in this sample may be carry-over from other donors' samples. The CDR3 DNA reads as TGTGCCAGCTCGCGGACTAGCGGGAGCAAGACCCAGTACTTC. Translation: CASSRTSGSKTQYF.